These 24 T cell receptor beta chains share one sample of origin, sequenced in a study of OX40 agonist ivuxolimab in advanced cancers. Repertoires were generated with immunoSEQ multiplex PCR, while TCRdb's copy carries only in-frame clones and drops some. The top ten clones hold just over 0.15% of a sample with roughly 100,000 clones, about 90% of them seen once. The sequenced sample was CD4+ or CD8+ T cells sorted from blood, obtained in a trial of the OX40 agonist ivuxolimab. These receptors all stem from an adult with an advanced solid tumor such as melanoma, head and neck, liver or kidney cancer.

The gene calls are TRBV2 and TRBJ2-1, with no clear D. Trimming removed 1 base at V and 8 bases at J, with 15 bases between. This CDR3 is built from 15 residues. Germline CDR1 is SNHLY and CDR2 is FYNNEI. CDR3 amino acids: CASSEVRTIRDEQFF. The CDR3 nucleotides are TGTGCCAGCAGTGAAGTTAGGACGATCCGTGATGAGCAGTTCTTC.

The rearrangement links TRBV19 to TRBJ2-5; TRBD1 matches at 10 bases. Trimming at V came to 3 bases and at J to 5 bases, leaving 6 bases not matched to a gene. Germline values: CDR1 LNHDA, CDR2 SQIVND (reference sequence). The CDR3 spans 15 residues. CDR3 coding DNA: TGTGCCAGTAGTATTACCGGGACAGGGGTGGAGACCCAGTACTTC. It yields the protein CASSITGTGVETQYF.

The genes are TRBV19 and TRBJ2-5, with 11 bases identical to TRBD1. The V and J ends lost 6 bases and 4 bases, in that order; junction bases with no gene match: 4. Germline V lookup: CDR1 LNHDA, CDR2 SQIVND (reference sequence). The CDR3 is 14 residues long. DNA of the CDR3: TGTGCCAGTAGCAGGGACAGGGGGGCAGAGACCCAGTACTTC. Amino acid sequence: CASSRDRGAETQYF.

The V and J genes are TRBV19 and TRBJ1-5; TRBD1 might be the D (5 bases). CDR1 is LNHDA and CDR2 is SQIVND in the germline V gene (reference sequence). Trimming left V 6 bases short and J 7 bases short, with 22 bases between. The CDR3 runs 16 residues. The CDR3 spells CASSIRLPSGFQPQHF. The CDR3 DNA follows: TGTGCCAGTAGCATTCGACTCCCTTCAGGGTTCCAGCCCCAGCATTTT.

The CDR3 DNA sequence: TGTGCCAGCAGCAATTTCGTACAGGACACCTACGAGCAGTACTTC. Translation: CASSNFVQDTYEQYF. The rearrangement uses TRBV21-1 and TRBJ2-7; the table's D call of TRBD1 was not tested on the DNA. TRBV21-1 corresponds to a pseudogene. This CDR3 spans 15 amino acids.

Ten or more counts support this clone. The chain is built from TRBV30 and TRBJ1-1; D unresolved. The CDR3 consists of 13 residues. Trimming stripped 3 bases from V and 1 base from J, with 9 bases between. Germline V CDR1 and CDR2: GTSNPN, SVGIG (reference sequence). The CDR3 coding sequence is TGTGCCTGGAGAAGGATAAGGAACACTGAAGCTTTCTTT. It codes for CAWRRIRNTEAFF.

The chain carries TRBV29-1 and TRBJ1-4; TRBD1 aligns across 8 bases. V was clipped by 3 bases and J by 2 bases; unmatched bases: 2. CDR1 is SQVTM, CDR2 ANQGSEA, per germline. CDR3 length equals 14 residues. In DNA form, the CDR3 reads TGCAGCGTTGACCGGACAGGGACTAATGAAAAACTGTTTTTT. Protein product: CSVDRTGTNEKLFF.

This clone was seen only a few times. The gene calls are TRBV7-9 and TRBJ2-7; TRBD2 aligns across 14 bases. The CDR3 sequence is 19 residues long. Germline V gives CDR1 SEHNR, CDR2 FQNEAQ (reference sequence). The V and J ends lost 4 bases and 3 bases, in that order; junction bases with no gene match: 14. In nucleotides, the CDR3 is TGTGCCAGCAGCTCACCGGGACTAGCGGGGGACCCTCGGGGCTACGAGCAGTACTTC. This translates into CASSSPGLAGDPRGYEQYF.

V and J are TRBV5-1 and TRBJ2-3; 10 positions match TRBD1. Unmatched junction bases numbered 8, after V lost 4 bases and J lost 0 bases. This CDR3 is 17 amino acids long. Germline-derived CDR1 and CDR2 are SGHRS and YFSETQ. The CDR3 reads CASSPGQGRGSTDTQYF. In DNA form, the CDR3 reads TGCGCCAGCAGCCCGGGACAGGGGAGGGGGAGCACAGATACGCAGTATTTT.

This clone was seen a single time. The chain carries TRBV9 and TRBJ1-1, with D unclear. The V end was cut by 3 bases, the J end by 1 base, with 7 bases between. The V gene's germline CDR1 is SGDLS and CDR2 YYNGEE. The CDR3 contains 13 residues. The CDR3 coding sequence is TGTGCCAGCAGCGGGGCGGCGAACACTGAAGCTTTCTTT. Translation: CASSGAANTEAFF.

V and J are TRBV6-5 and TRBJ1-2; no clear D gene. CDR3 size: 14 residues. Germline CDR1 is MNHEY and CDR2 is SVGAGI. V was cut by 4 bases and J by 3 bases, with 12 bases left in between. The CDR3 DNA follows: TGTGCCAGCAGTTTGGGAGAGGCGTACTATGGCTACACCTTC. The encoded protein is CASSLGEAYYGYTF.

The rearrangement joins TRBV5-4 to TRBJ1-6, with a possible D match to TRBD1 (6 bases). The CDR3 loop spans 17 amino acids. Germline values: CDR1 SGHNT, CDR2 YYREEE (reference sequence). Deletions cut 3 bases from V and 6 bases from J, with 19 bases between. The CDR3 DNA reads as TGTGCCAGCAGCTCACAGGGAGGCGGCCTAATTAATTCACCCCTCCACTTT. Residues: CASSSQGGGLINSPLHF.

The chain carries TRBV6-6 and TRBJ1-2, with D possibly being TRBD1 (6 bases). Germline V lookup: CDR1 MNHNY, CDR2 SVGAGI (reference sequence). This CDR3 has 13 amino acids. Trimming removed 2 bases from V and 8 bases from J, with 12 bases in between. The CDR3 protein is CASSYPQGNGYTF. In DNA, the CDR3 is TGTGCCAGCAGTTACCCGCAGGGGAACGGCTACACCTTC.

The J gene is TRBJ2-7, the V gene TRBV7-3; 7 nucleotides align to TRBD1. Germline assignment: CDR1 SGHTA and CDR2 FQGTGA. V gave up 3 bases and J gave up 3 bases; unmatched junction bases: 2. The CDR3 runs 13 residues. CDR3: CASSFSGGYEQYF. CDR3 nucleotide sequence: TGTGCCAGCAGCTTCTCAGGGGGCTACGAGCAGTACTTC.

The rearrangement links TRBV6-1 to TRBJ1-6; the match to TRBD1 covers 7 bases. Germline CDR1 and CDR2: MNHNS and SASEGT. The CDR3 is made up of 14 amino acids. Trimming at V came to 10 bases and at J to 8 bases, leaving 11 bases not matched to a gene. The CDR3 DNA reads as TGTGCCACAGGGTGGGAGACAGGGTATTCACCCCTCCACTTT. Its translation: CATGWETGYSPLHF.

The chain uses TRBV6-1 and TRBJ2-7; 15 nucleotides agree with TRBD2. The CDR3 totals 12 residues. Germline CDR1 reads MNHNS; CDR2 reads SASEGT. The trim removed 4 bases at V and 13 bases at J, leaving 2 bases unmatched. CDR3 DNA: TGTGCCAGCAGTGGGGGACTAGCGGGAGGATACTTC. Its translation: CASSGGLAGGYF.

The chain joins TRBV7-9 to TRBJ1-3; no definite D call. V was shortened by 2 bases and J by 0 bases, with 20 bases between the two germline ends. The CDR3 runs 19 residues. Looked up from germline, CDR1 is SEHNR and CDR2 is FQNEAQ (reference sequence). The DNA for the CDR3 is TGTGCCAGCAGCTTAAATTCCTGGGGAGCTCCGAGCTCTGGAAACACCATATATTTT. Translated: CASSLNSWGAPSSGNTIYF.

The chain couples TRBV10-3 to TRBJ2-2; no definite D call. The V end lost 1 base, the J end lost 5 bases, and 2 bases lay between the germline ends. CDR1 is ENHRY, CDR2 SYGVKD, per germline. This CDR3 contains 12 residues. The DNA for the CDR3 is TGTGCCATCAGTGAGTTTACCGGGGAGCTGTTTTTT. Its translation is CAISEFTGELFF.

The V call is TRBV5-1, the J call TRBJ1-4; TRBD1 is a possible D gene (5 bases). Per germline, CDR1 SGHRS and CDR2 YFSETQ. CDR3 length equals 16 residues. Trimming took 4 bases from V and 0 from J, leaving 13 bases between them. CDR3 sequence reads: CASSPGNSATNEKLFF. The CDR3 nucleotides are TGCGCCAGCAGCCCAGGGAATTCGGCAACTAATGAAAAACTGTTTTTT.

With regard to this clone: A read error may produce the germline difference seen at one junction end. At the DNA level, this CDR3 is encoded by other sequences in the same sample as well. This sequence joins TRBV6-6 and TRBJ1-5, with D tentatively TRBD1 (6 bases). This CDR3 has 14 amino acids. CDR1 is MNHNY and CDR2 is SVGAGI in the germline V gene (reference sequence). The CDR3 sequence: CASSYAQQGQPQHF. DNA for the CDR3: TGCGCCAGCAGTTACGCGCAACAGGGTCAGCCCCAGCATTTT.

The rearrangement links TRBV5-4 to TRBJ1-4, with 7 positions matching TRBD1. V shed 4 bases and J 5 bases; nucleotides not matched to a gene: 5. The germline gives CDR1 SGHNT, CDR2 YYREEE (reference sequence). This CDR3 contains 14 residues. CDR3: CASSLGQRNEKLFF. CDR3 nucleotides: TGTGCCAGCAGCCTGGGACAGAGGAATGAAAAACTGTTTTTT.

The gene calls are TRBV30 and TRBJ2-1, with D possibly being TRBD1 (5 bases). Germline V gives CDR1 GTSNPN, CDR2 SVGIG (reference sequence). The germline V and J ends were trimmed by 3 bases and 0 bases, with 9 bases remaining between them. This CDR3 region has 14 residues. CDR3 sequence reads: CAWRDRGSYNEQFF. CDR3 bases: TGTGCCTGGAGGGATAGGGGCTCCTACAATGAGCAGTTCTTC.

This clone was picked up one time. The chain combines TRBV12-1 with TRBJ2-2; the table calls TRBD2, which could not be checked here. TRBV12-1 is a pseudogene segment. There are 18 residues in the CDR3. The CDR3 loop reads CASSPAQLAGVDTGELFF. CDR3 nucleotides: TGTGCCAGCAGCCCCGCACAATTAGCGGGAGTAGACACCGGGGAGCTGTTTTTT.

This sequence joins TRBV6-1 and TRBJ2-7; TRBD1 agrees at 8 bases. The trim removed 3 bases at V and 6 bases at J, leaving 7 bases unmatched. The germline CDR1 and CDR2 sequences are MNHNS and SASEGT. The CDR3 totals 14 residues. The CDR3 region is CASSDLGRGREQYF. In DNA form, the CDR3 reads TGTGCCAGCAGTGATCTAGGCAGGGGGCGCGAGCAGTACTTC.